Below, 22 T cell receptor beta chains from the same sample are listed, as sequenced in a study of naive and memory T cell subsets. Both TRBC1 and TRBC2 were covered by a beta constant-region primer of two equimolar oligonucleotides. TCRdb itself ran the UMI-ligation and nested PCR reads through MiXCR, one entry per CDR3 protein. The sample lists 81,000 or so distinct CDR3 sequences; approximately 6.5% were seen once. The sample taken for sequencing was central memory CD4+ T cells from blood. The receptors shown here come from a human donor in good health.

This clonotype was seen repeatedly, ten times or more. V and J are TRBV12-3 or TRBV12-4 and TRBJ1-2; 9 bases fit TRBD1. V was clipped by 5 bases and J by 4 bases; unmatched bases: 5. The CDR3 is 14 amino acids. As DNA, the CDR3 is TGTGCCAGCAGTCCCGGGACAGGGATCTATGGCTACACCTTC. It encodes CASSPGTGIYGYTF.

In its sample, this clonotype was seen once. This may come from a read error, since a much larger clone is one base off. The rearrangement links TRBV20-1 to TRBJ2-5; 7 positions match TRBD2. This CDR3 spans 14 amino acids. Germline V gives CDR1 DFQATT, CDR2 SNEGSKA (reference sequence). DNA of the CDR3: TGCAGTGCCAGACCCAGGAGCGGGGTAGAGACCAAGTACTTC. Protein: CSARPRSGVETKYF.

This clonotype appeared many times. This chain joins TRBV29-1 and TRBJ1-2, with TRBD1 as a possible D gene (5 bases). The CDR3 sequence is 13 residues long. Between the trimmed V and J ends, which lost 6 bases and 0 bases, there was a span of 11 bases. CDR1 is SQVTM, CDR2 ANQGSEA, per germline. In DNA, the CDR3 is TGCAGCGTGGGGACCAGACCTAACTATGGCTACACCTTC. It translates to CSVGTRPNYGYTF.

On this clonotype: A much larger clone is a single base away; this may be a read error. The genes are TRBV20-1 and TRBJ2-7, with D possibly matching TRBD2 (5 bases). CDR3 length equals 13 residues. The germline CDR1 and CDR2 sequences are DFQATT and SNEGSKA (reference sequence). The CDR3 DNA follows: TGCAGAGCCCGGACGGGAAGACGCTACGAGCAGTACTTC. It translates to CRARTGRRYEQYF.

The sample holds many counts of this clonotype. The chain employs TRBV3-1 and TRBJ2-5; D possibly corresponds to TRBD2 (5 bases). Trimming removed 4 bases from V and 5 bases from J, with 11 bases in between. CDR1 and CDR2 (germline): LGHDT, YNNKEL (reference sequence). CDR3 length: 13 residues. The chain's CDR3 is CASSRPGVETQYF. The CDR3 DNA sequence: TGTGCCAGCAGCCGGCCCGGGGTTGAGACCCAGTACTTC.

This clonotype occurred many times. The genes are TRBV11-2 and TRBJ2-1; 10 positions agree with TRBD2. The CDR3 is 17 residues long. Germline lookup yields CDR1 SGHAT and CDR2 FQNNGV. Trimming removed 4 bases from V and 2 bases from J; junction bases left unmatched: 8. The CDR3 loop reads CASSSQLAGKAYNEQFF. The CDR3 DNA reads TGTGCCAGCAGCTCCCAACTAGCGGGAAAAGCCTACAATGAGCAGTTCTTC. The full variable domain, completed using reference TRBV11-2 and TRBJ2-1, is EAGVAQSPRYKIIEKRQSVAFWCNPISGHATLYWYQQILGQGPKLLIQFQNNGVVDDSQLPKDRFSAERLKGVDSTLKIQPAKLEDSAVYLCASSSQLAGKAYNEQFFGPGTRLTVL.

This clonotype was recorded a few times. The chain has TRBV7-9 and TRBJ1-6, with a weak D call TRBD1 (6 bases). V lost 2 bases, J lost 5 bases, and 13 bases lay in between. The CDR3 is 16 residues long. Germline V gene lookup returns CDR1 SEHNR and CDR2 FQNEAQ (reference sequence). The CDR3 region has the DNA TGTGCCAGCAGCTTAAATTGGGGGCCCGATAATTCACCCCTCCACTTT. This codes for CASSLNWGPDNSPLHF. The variable domain in full, completed from reference TRBV7-9 and TRBJ1-6, reads DTGVSQNPRHKITKRGQNVTFRCDPISEHNRLYWYRQTLGQGPEFLTYFQNEAQLEKSRLLSDRFSAERPKGSFSTLEIQRTEQGDSAMYLCASSLNWGPDNSPLHFGNGTRLTVT.

This clonotype has at least ten counts. The rearrangement uses TRBV14 and TRBJ1-5; possibly TRBD1 for D (6 bases). Germline CDR1 reads SGHDN; CDR2 reads FVKESK. V shed 4 bases and J shed 5 bases, with 9 bases lying between them. The CDR3 runs 13 residues. CDR3 sequence: CASSPHRDQPQHF. CDR3 nucleotides: TGTGCCAGCAGCCCCCACAGGGATCAGCCCCAGCATTTT.

This chain uses TRBV5-1 with TRBJ2-1, with D perhaps given as TRBD1 or TRBD2 (5 bases each). The CDR3 is 18 residues long. Germline V lookup: CDR1 SGHRS, CDR2 YFSETQ. V was shortened by 0 bases and J by 6 bases, with 22 bases between the two germline ends. The CDR3 region is CASSLEPTGTRGSNEQFF. CDR3 nucleotides: TGCGCCAGCAGCTTGGAACCTACCGGGACGAGAGGGAGCAATGAGCAGTTCTTC.

In this sample, this clonotype turned up many times. This chain connects TRBV5-6 to TRBJ1-2; no clear D. This CDR3 is 13 amino acids long. Trimming pared 1 base from V and 3 bases from J, leaving 7 bases between. Germline CDR1 and CDR2: SGHDT and YYEEEE. The CDR3 DNA reads TGTGCCAGCAGCTTGTACGGGGACTATGGCTACACCTTC. Amino acids: CASSLYGDYGYTF.

In its sample, this clonotype was seen many times. The CDR3 reads CASSVGLAGGADTQYF. CDR3 nucleotide sequence: TGTGCCAGCAGCGTTGGACTAGCGGGGGGCGCAGATACGCAGTATTTT. This rearrangement joins TRBV9 to TRBJ2-3, with TRBD2 identical over 14 bases. This CDR3 contains 16 residues. Germline V gives CDR1 SGDLS, CDR2 YYNGEE. Trimming took 2 bases from V and 4 from J; bases not matched to a gene: 3.

This clonotype was detected only a few times. In DNA, the CDR3 is TGCGCCAGCAGTCAGAGGACAACGAAAGCCGAGGAGCTGTTTTTT. This sequence encodes CASSQRTTKAEELFF. The V gene is TRBV23-1, the J gene TRBJ2-2; D may be TRBD1 (5 bases). TRBV23-1 is an ORF for which the function is uncertain. Trimming took 3 bases from V and 10 from J, leaving 18 bases between them. This CDR3 spans 15 amino acids.

The table lists this clonotype with many counts. The chain links TRBV30 to TRBJ2-3, with D possibly matching TRBD2 (5 bases). Trimming took off 2 bases at V and 0 bases at J, with 6 bases between the two ends. This CDR3 comprises 13 residues. The V gene's germline CDR1 is GTSNPN and CDR2 SVGIG (reference sequence). The CDR3 region is CAWSRTSTDTQYF. In nucleotides, the CDR3 is TGTGCCTGGAGTAGGACTAGCACAGATACGCAGTATTTT.

The V and J genes are TRBV7-2 and TRBJ2-2; D perhaps matches TRBD1 (5 bases). The CDR3 is made up of 15 amino acids. Germline lookup yields CDR1 SGHTA and CDR2 FQGNSA. The V end lost 0 bases, the J end lost 7 bases, and 12 bases lay between the germline ends. The CDR3 coding sequence is TGTGCCAGCAGCTTAGCCCGAGTGACAGACGGGGAGCTGTTTTTT. Protein product: CASSLARVTDGELFF.

This clonotype was found many times. The chain couples TRBV29-1 to TRBJ1-1; no clear D. V was pared by 4 bases and J by 11 bases, with 14 bases between. The CDR3 extends over 11 amino acids. Germline V CDR1 and CDR2: SQVTM, ANQGSEA. The CDR3 DNA reads as TGCAGCGTTGCACCCCAAGGGATTGCTTTCTTT. Translation: CSVAPQGIAFF.

Ten or more counts support this clonotype. The chain couples TRBV11-3 to TRBJ1-1; D perhaps matches TRBD1 (6 bases). Germline CDR1 is SGHNT and CDR2 is YENEEA. This CDR3 is 12 amino acids long. Trimming took off 4 bases at V and 4 bases at J, with 7 bases between the two ends. Written as DNA, the CDR3 is TGTGCCAGCAGCTGGACAGCCACTGAAGCTTTCTTT. It translates to CASSWTATEAFF.

J is TRBJ2-2 and V is TRBV7-9; no firm D call. The CDR3 has 14 amino acids. Germline CDR1 SEHNR, CDR2 FQNEAQ (reference sequence). Deletions cut 2 bases from V and 6 bases from J, with 10 bases between. The chain's CDR3 is CASSLSRSSGELFF. CDR3 nucleotides: TGTGCCAGCAGCTTAAGCAGGAGCTCCGGGGAGCTGTTTTTT.

This clonotype has a count of ten or more. The chain's CDR3 is CSASRATSNQPQHF. The CDR3 region has the DNA TGCAGTGCTAGTAGGGCAACAAGCAATCAGCCCCAGCATTTT. The rearrangement uses TRBV20-1 and TRBJ1-5; D is unclear. This CDR3 is built from 14 residues. V lost 3 bases, J lost 1 base, and 10 bases lay in between. CDR1 DFQATT and CDR2 SNEGSKA come from the germline V gene (reference sequence).

This clonotype occurred a few times. The gene calls are TRBV20-1 and TRBJ2-1, with 15 bases matching TRBD2. From germline, CDR1 is DFQATT and CDR2 SNEGSKA (reference sequence). The CDR3 is made up of 17 amino acids. J gave up 1 base and V 5 bases, and 6 bases lay outside the gene matches. The CDR3 DNA is TGCAGTGCTGGGACTAGCGGGAGGCCAATGTCCTACAATGAGCAGTTCTTC. This encodes CSAGTSGRPMSYNEQFF.

This clonotype has ten or more counts. The rearrangement links TRBV6-2 or TRBV6-3 to TRBJ2-5; D remains ambiguous. V lost 3 bases and J lost 1, with 9 bases in between. Germline V gene data show CDR1 as MNHEY and CDR2 as SVGEGT. The CDR3 sequence is 14 residues long. This CDR3 is CASSYGPTQETQYF. The CDR3 bases are TGTGCCAGCAGTTATGGGCCGACCCAAGAGACCCAGTACTTC.

The sample holds a few counts of this clonotype. The V and J genes are TRBV20-1 and TRBJ2-1, with D possibly TRBD2 on 6 matching bases. The V gene lost 5 bases and the J gene lost 7 bases, with 15 bases spanning the gap. Germline CDR1 DFQATT, CDR2 SNEGSKA (reference sequence). This CDR3 is 13 amino acids long. DNA of the CDR3: TGCAGTGCTGCGGACTACCGGGGGAATGAGCAGTTCTTC. Amino acid sequence: CSAADYRGNEQFF.

The J gene is TRBJ2-5, the V gene TRBV18; no firm D call. The germline CDR1 and CDR2 sequences are KGHSH and LQKENI. Between the trimmed V and J ends, which lost 3 bases and 3 bases, there was a span of 11 bases. This CDR3 has 14 residues. Written as DNA, the CDR3 is TGTGCCAGCTCACCCCGACGGAATAAAGAGACCCAGTACTTC. Its translation is CASSPRRNKETQYF.